What follows are 18 T cell receptor beta chains derived from one specimen sequenced in a study of T-cell reconstitution after alpha-beta-depleted transplantation in children. This sample's TCRbeta library carried unique molecular identifier barcodes. TCRdb redid the calling of the PCR reads with MiXCR, one entry per CDR3 protein. Of 600,000 to 700,000 distinct CDR3 sequences in the sample, roughly 13% are singletons; the top ten hold roughly 0.84%. The source material was PBMCs, sampled before TCRalphabeta/CD19-depleted stem cell transplant. All receptors derive from a girl aged 2-15 years with congenital amegakaryocytic thrombocytopenia, due to receive a stem cell transplant.

At least ten counts were recorded for this clonotype. This chain links TRBV20-1 with TRBJ2-3; TRBD2 matches at 7 bases. The ends lost 7 bases at V and 5 bases at J; junction bases unmatched: 12. Germline CDR1 and CDR2: DFQATT and SNEGSKA (reference sequence). The CDR3 length is 14 residues. In DNA form, the CDR3 reads TGCAGTGTTAGGCCCCTAGCGGTCGGAGATACGCAGTATTTT. Translation gives CSVRPLAVGDTQYF.

This clonotype was found many times. The J gene is TRBJ1-1, the V gene TRBV27; D is possibly TRBD1 (5 bases). Trimming cost V 2 bases and J 9 bases, with 19 bases left between them. Per germline, CDR1 MNHEY and CDR2 SMNVEV (reference sequence). The CDR3 extends over 15 amino acids. Here the CDR3 DNA reads TGTGCCAGCAGTTTAGGTTGGCTAACGACAGACCAAGCTTTCTTT. It is translated as CASSLGWLTTDQAFF.

The chain has TRBV11-3 and TRBJ2-4; a weak D match, TRBD1 (5 bases). This CDR3 spans 13 amino acids. Per germline, CDR1 SGHNT and CDR2 YENEEA. Trimming removed 4 bases at V and 7 bases at J, with 11 bases between. The CDR3 spells CASSYGHGNIQYF. The CDR3 nucleotides are TGTGCCAGCAGCTATGGACATGGGAACATTCAGTACTTC.

This chain connects TRBV7-6 to TRBJ2-7, with 10 bases identical to TRBD2. The CDR3 loop spans 13 amino acids. Germline loops: CDR1 SGHVS, CDR2 FNYEAQ. V lost 5 bases to trimming and J lost 4 bases; unmatched junction nucleotides: 2. The CDR3 DNA reads as TGTGCCAGCAGCGATAGCGGGAGGTACGAGCAGTACTTC. This codes for CASSDSGRYEQYF. The variable domain in full, with the rest retrieved from reference TRBV7-6 and TRBJ2-7, is GAGVSQSPRYKVTKRGQDVALRCDPISGHVSLYWYRQALGQGPEFLTYFNYEAQQDKSGLPNDRFSAERPEGSISTLTIQRTEQRDSAMYRCASSDSGRYEQYFGPGTRLTVT.

The sample holds many counts of this clonotype. The CDR3 loop reads CASSYETANTGELFF. The CDR3 DNA sequence: TGCGCCAGCAGCTATGAAACCGCGAACACCGGGGAGCTGTTTTTT. The chain employs TRBV5-1 and TRBJ2-2; no clear D. The germline gives CDR1 SGHRS, CDR2 YFSETQ. This CDR3 region has 15 residues. V dropped 3 bases and J dropped 0 bases, with 9 bases sitting between them.

CDR3 sequence (DNA): TGTGCCAGCAGCTCTCGGAGGGATCCCTATGGCTACACCTTC. Its translation is CASSSRRDPYGYTF. V usage is TRBV7-7 and J usage is TRBJ1-2; D remains ambiguous. The germline V gene has CDR1 SSHAT and CDR2 FNYEAQ (reference sequence). Trimming removed 4 bases at V and 4 bases at J, with 13 bases between. The CDR3 is made up of 14 amino acids.

The sample holds many counts of this clonotype. V is TRBV21-1 and J is TRBJ2-7; the D call in the table, TRBD2, was not verified against the DNA. TRBV21-1 represents a pseudogene. There are 15 residues in the CDR3. CDR3 in amino acids: CASSPLRRNLYEQYF. CDR3 coding DNA: TGTGCCAGCAGCCCCCTACGCCGGAACTTGTACGAGCAGTACTTC.

This chain uses TRBV20-1 with TRBJ2-2; 10 bases map to TRBD2. The junction had 9 bases not matched to a gene; V was cut back by 7 bases and J by 4 bases. Germline V lookup: CDR1 DFQATT, CDR2 SNEGSKA (reference sequence). This CDR3 is built from 15 residues. CDR3 loop: CSVKLAGVGTGELFF. The DNA for the CDR3 is TGCAGTGTGAAGCTAGCGGGAGTAGGCACCGGGGAGCTGTTTTTT.

This clonotype was seen at least ten times. The chain is built from TRBV5-1 and TRBJ1-1; D gene uncertain. Deletions cut 4 bases from V and 5 bases from J, with 15 bases between. Germline V gives CDR1 SGHRS, CDR2 YFSETQ. The CDR3 spans 14 residues. The CDR3, as DNA: TGCGCCAGCAGCCCCCGTGAGGGATGGACTGAAGCTTTCTTT. This translates into CASSPREGWTEAFF.

This clonotype appeared many times. V is TRBV12-3 or TRBV12-4 and J is TRBJ1-6, with D possibly matching TRBD1 (6 bases). Trimming stripped 6 bases from V and 14 bases from J, with 26 bases between. The CDR3 runs to 16 residues. CDR3 in amino acids: CASSPGGGVSELALHF. CDR3 in DNA: TGTGCCAGCAGCCCCGGAGGGGGAGTCTCTGAGTTAGCCCTCCACTTT.

There are a few counts of this clonotype. The rearrangement links TRBV27 to TRBJ2-3, with 13 bases matching TRBD2. V shed 4 bases, J shed 1 base, and the junction held 8 bases outside the gene matches. This CDR3 spans 18 amino acids. The germline gives CDR1 MNHEY, CDR2 SMNVEV (reference sequence). The CDR3 sequence: CASSYWTSGSLGTDTQYF. The CDR3, as DNA: TGTGCCAGCAGTTATTGGACTAGCGGGAGTTTAGGCACAGATACGCAGTATTTT.

V and J are TRBV29-1 and TRBJ2-1, with TRBD1 as a possible D gene (6 bases). CDR1 and CDR2 from the germline V gene are SQVTM and ANQGSEA. Trimming removed 4 bases from V and 0 bases from J, with 16 bases in between. This CDR3 spans 16 amino acids. Here the CDR3 reads CSVGGDRTHSYNEQFF. The CDR3 nucleotides are TGCAGCGTTGGGGGCGACAGGACCCACTCCTACAATGAGCAGTTCTTC.

Comments on this clonotype: This may arise from a read error, as a much more abundant clone is one base away. This chain joins TRBV7-6 and TRBJ1-1; D ambiguous. V was clipped by 4 bases and J by 4 bases, with 7 bases between them. Germline loops: CDR1 SGHVS, CDR2 FNYEAQ. This CDR3 has 12 residues. The CDR3 sequence: CASSSRFTEAFF. CDR3 in DNA: TGTGCCAGCAGCTCCCGGTTCACTGAAGCTTTCTTT. The full variable domain, completed using reference TRBV7-6 and TRBJ1-1, is GAGVSQSPRYKVTKRGQDVALRCDPISGHVSLYWYRQALGQGPEFLTYFNYEAQQDKSGLPNDRFSAERPEGSISTLTIQRTEQRDSAMYRCASSSRFTEAFFGQGTRLTVV.

The chain employs TRBV29-1 and TRBJ1-1; D uncertain. Germline-derived CDR1 and CDR2 are SQVTM and ANQGSEA. V lost 3 bases, J lost 1 base, and 9 bases lay in between. The CDR3 has 13 amino acids. As DNA, the CDR3 is TGCAGCGTTGAGGTTGACCGGAACACTGAAGCTTTCTTT. This codes for CSVEVDRNTEAFF.

This clonotype has at least ten counts. The V call is TRBV11-3, the J call TRBJ1-4, with D unresolved. The CDR3 spans 14 residues. Per germline, CDR1 SGHNT and CDR2 YENEEA. Between the trimmed V and J ends, which lost 5 bases and 8 bases, there was a span of 15 bases. The CDR3 sequence: CASSRRQGKEKLFF. The CDR3 DNA follows: TGTGCCAGCAGCCGCCGACAAGGAAAGGAAAAACTGTTTTTT.

The sample holds a few counts of this clonotype. This rearrangement joins TRBV5-1 to TRBJ2-7; 8 bases align to TRBD2. CDR3 length: 17 residues. CDR1 is SGHRS and CDR2 is YFSETQ in the germline V gene. V trimming: 3 bases; J trimming: 6 bases; junction bases outside the gene matches: 17. In DNA form, the CDR3 reads TGCGCCAGCAGCTCGGAGGGGACTAGATTTCTCCTGTCCGAGCAGTACTTC. Translated: CASSSEGTRFLLSEQYF.

At least ten counts were recorded for this clonotype. The rearrangement links TRBV20-1 to TRBJ2-1, with D possibly TRBD1 on 5 matching bases. The CDR3 covers 17 residues. V lost 0 bases, J lost 3 bases, and 18 bases lay in between. Per germline, CDR1 DFQATT and CDR2 SNEGSKA (reference sequence). The CDR3 DNA reads as TGCAGTGCTAGAGATTTCGCAGGGCGCTCGGTCTACAATGAGCAGTTCTTC. It specifies CSARDFAGRSVYNEQFF.

This clonotype was detected ten times or more. This rearrangement joins TRBV5-1 to TRBJ2-7, with unresolved D. The CDR3 length is 14 residues. V was cut by 2 bases and J by 4 bases, with 13 bases left in between. Germline values: CDR1 SGHRS, CDR2 YFSETQ. DNA for the CDR3: TGCGCCAGCAGCTTTGACGGAGAGGAGTACGAGCAGTACTTC. As protein: CASSFDGEEYEQYF.